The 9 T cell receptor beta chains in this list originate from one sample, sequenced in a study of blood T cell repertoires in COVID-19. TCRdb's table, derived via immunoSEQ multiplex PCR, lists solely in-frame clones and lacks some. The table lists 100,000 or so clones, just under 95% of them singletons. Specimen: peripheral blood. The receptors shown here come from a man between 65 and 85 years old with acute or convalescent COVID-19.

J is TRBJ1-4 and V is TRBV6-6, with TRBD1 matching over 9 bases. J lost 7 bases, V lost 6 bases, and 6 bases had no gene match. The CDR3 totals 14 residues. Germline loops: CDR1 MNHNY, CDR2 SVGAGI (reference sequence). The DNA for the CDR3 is TGTGCCAGCAGCATCACAGGGGGCAGTGAAAAACTGTTTTTT. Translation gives CASSITGGSEKLFF.

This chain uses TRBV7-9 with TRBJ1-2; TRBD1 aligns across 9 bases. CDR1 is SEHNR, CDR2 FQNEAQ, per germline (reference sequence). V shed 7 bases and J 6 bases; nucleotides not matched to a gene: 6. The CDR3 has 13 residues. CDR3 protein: CASTLQGADGYTF. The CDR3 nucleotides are TGTGCCAGCACATTACAGGGGGCGGATGGCTACACCTTC.

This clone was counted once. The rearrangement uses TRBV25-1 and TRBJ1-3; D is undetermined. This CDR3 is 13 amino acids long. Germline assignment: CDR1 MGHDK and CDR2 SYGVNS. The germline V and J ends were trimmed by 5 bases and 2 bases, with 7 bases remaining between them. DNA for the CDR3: TGTGCCAGCAGTCGTAATACTGGAAACACCATATATTTT. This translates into CASSRNTGNTIYF.

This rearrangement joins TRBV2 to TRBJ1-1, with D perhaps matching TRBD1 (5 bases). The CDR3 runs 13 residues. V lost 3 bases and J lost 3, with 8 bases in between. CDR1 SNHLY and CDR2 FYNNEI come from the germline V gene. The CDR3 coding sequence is TGTGCCAGCAGTGAGACAGTTTACACTGAAGCTTTCTTT. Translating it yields CASSETVYTEAFF.

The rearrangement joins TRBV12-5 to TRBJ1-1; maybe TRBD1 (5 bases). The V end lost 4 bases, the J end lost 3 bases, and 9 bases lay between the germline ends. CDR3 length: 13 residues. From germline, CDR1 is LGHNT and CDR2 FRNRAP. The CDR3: CASGWTRDTEAFF. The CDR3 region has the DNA TGTGCTAGTGGTTGGACAAGGGACACTGAAGCTTTCTTT.

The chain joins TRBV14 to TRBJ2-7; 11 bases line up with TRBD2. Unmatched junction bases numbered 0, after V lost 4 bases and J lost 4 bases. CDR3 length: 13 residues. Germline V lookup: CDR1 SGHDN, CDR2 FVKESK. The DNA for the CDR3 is TGTGCCAGCAGCCTAGCGGGAGGGTACGAGCAGTACTTC. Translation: CASSLAGGYEQYF.

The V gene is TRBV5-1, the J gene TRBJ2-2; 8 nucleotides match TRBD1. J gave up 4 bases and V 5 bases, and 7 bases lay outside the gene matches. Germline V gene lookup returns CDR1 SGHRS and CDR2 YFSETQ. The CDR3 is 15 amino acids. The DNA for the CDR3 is TGCGCCAGCAGACGAGACAGGGGTGGCACCGGGGAGCTGTTTTTT. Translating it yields CASRRDRGGTGELFF. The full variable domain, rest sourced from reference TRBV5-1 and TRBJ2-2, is KAGVTQTPRYLIKTRGQQVTLSCSPISGHRSVSWYQQTPGQGLQFLFEYFSETQRNKGNFPGRFSGRQFSNSRSEMNVSTLELGDSALYLCASRRDRGGTGELFFGEGSRLTVL.

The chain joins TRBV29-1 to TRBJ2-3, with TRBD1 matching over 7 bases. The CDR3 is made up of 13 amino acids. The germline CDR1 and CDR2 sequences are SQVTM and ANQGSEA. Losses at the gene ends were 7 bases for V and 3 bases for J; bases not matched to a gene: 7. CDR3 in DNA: TGCAGCGGTCGACAGGGAACGACAGATACGCAGTATTTT. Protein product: CSGRQGTTDTQYF.

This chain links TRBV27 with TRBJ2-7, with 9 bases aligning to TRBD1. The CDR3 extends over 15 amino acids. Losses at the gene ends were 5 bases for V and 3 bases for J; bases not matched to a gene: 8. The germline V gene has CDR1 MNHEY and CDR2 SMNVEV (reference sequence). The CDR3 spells CASSLKGQGIYEQYF. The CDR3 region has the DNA TGTGCCAGCAGTCTAAAGGGACAGGGAATCTACGAGCAGTACTTC.